The present T cell receptor (beta chain) was sequenced within a study of control samples from healthy donors and cancer patients. CDR1 and CDR2 (germline): SGHVS, FQNEAQ. The V and J ends lost 5 bases and 9 bases respectively, with 11 bases between them. The CDR3 runs 12 residues. Some clones are missing from TCRdb's copy, which holds only in-frame ones; the method was immunoSEQ multiplex PCR. The table lists some 130,000 clones, roughly 92% of them singletons, with 4.5% to 7% in the top ten. This clone was recorded only once. This sequence originates from a young man in good health. V and J are TRBV7-8 and TRBJ2-1; possibly TRBD1 or TRBD2 for D (5 bases each). The sequenced sample consisted of blood. In DNA form, the CDR3 reads TGTGCCAGCAGCCGCCGTGGGGGTGAGCAGTTCTTC. Amino acids: CASSRRGGEQFF.